Listed below are T cell receptor beta chains from one sample, sequenced in a study of graft-versus-host responses after intestinal transplantation. Their specific antigens are unknown. Produced via immunoSEQ multiplex PCR; TCRdb's table is partial and in-frame only. This sample has about 51,000 clones, with 89% found just once. This sample comprised unstimulated CD4+ T cells sorted from spleen or lymph node cells, obtained before transplant. These receptors were collected from a human donor who was the organ donor for an intestinal transplant. The CDR3 runs from the conserved cysteine through the conserved F or W. The D gene is left open where the match is weak. Clone size is not always given. Where it is, it says once, few, many or a class for expanded clones.

J: TRBJ2-5
V: TRBV11-2
size: -
D: TRBD2
CDR3: CASRRVAGDSGETQYF
DNA: TGTGCCAGCAGACGCGTAGCGGGAGACTCGGGGGAGACCCAGTACTTC

J: TRBJ1-1
V: TRBV7-9
size: -
D: TRBD1
CDR3: CASSVTGGKGTEAFF
DNA: TGTGCCAGCAGCGTTACAGGGGGAAAGGGCACTGAAGCTTTCTTT

J: TRBJ1-1
V: TRBV19
size: -
D: -
CDR3: CASSIIGQGNTEAFF
DNA: TGTGCCAGTAGTATAATAGGGCAGGGGAACACTGAAGCTTTCTTT

J: TRBJ1-1
V: TRBV29-1
size: once
D: TRBD1
CDR3: CSGRDRAANTEAFF
DNA: TGCAGCGGGCGGGACAGGGCTGCCAACACTGAAGCTTTCTTT

J: TRBJ2-7
V: TRBV7-9
size: -
D: -
CDR3: CASSFIEGGEQYF
DNA: TGTGCCAGCAGCTTCATCGAGGGCGGCGAGCAGTACTTC

J: TRBJ2-5
V: TRBV2
size: -
D: TRBD2
CDR3: CASNTVRRLTSAQETQYF
DNA: TGTGCCAGCAATACCGTTCGGCGTCTAACTAGCGCCCAAGAGACCCAGTACTTC

J: TRBJ2-5
V: TRBV19
size: -
D: -
CDR3: CASRGRSGRTQYF
DNA: TGTGCCAGTAGAGGACGAAGCGGACGGACCCAGTACTTC

J: TRBJ2-2
V: TRBV6-5
size: -
D: TRBD1
CDR3: CASSGTGGELFF
DNA: TGTGCCAGCAGTGGGACAGGAGGGGAGCTGTTTTTT

J: TRBJ1-1
V: TRBV5-4
size: -
D: -
CDR3: CAISDEGAEAFF
DNA: TGTGCCATCTCAGACGAGGGAGCTGAAGCTTTCTTT

J: TRBJ2-4
V: TRBV5-1
size: -
D: TRBD2
CDR3: CASPIAGGPYKNIQYF
DNA: TGCGCCAGCCCGATAGCGGGAGGGCCGTACAAAAACATTCAGTACTTC

J: TRBJ1-1
V: TRBV5-1
size: -
D: TRBD1
CDR3: CASSIWDRSNTEAFF
DNA: TGCGCCAGCAGCATCTGGGACAGATCGAACACTGAAGCTTTCTTT

J: TRBJ2-7
V: TRBV28
size: -
D: -
CDR3: CASSFLGRGEQYF
DNA: TGTGCCAGCAGTTTCCTCGGTAGGGGCGAGCAGTACTTC

J: TRBJ1-4
V: TRBV7-2
size: -
D: -
CDR3: CASSFPREATNEKLFF
DNA: TGTGCCAGCAGCTTTCCCAGGGAAGCAACTAATGAAAAACTGTTTTTT

J: TRBJ2-3
V: TRBV9
size: -
D: TRBD1
CDR3: CASSRDRATDTQYF
DNA: TGTGCCAGCAGCCGGGACAGGGCTACAGATACGCAGTATTTT

J: TRBJ2-3
V: TRBV6-5
size: -
D: -
CDR3: CASSYSVPVGTDTQYF
DNA: TGTGCCAGCAGTTACTCGGTCCCGGTTGGCACAGATACGCAGTATTTT

J: TRBJ2-1
V: TRBV30
size: -
D: -
CDR3: CAWSPTRDEQFF
DNA: TGTGCCTGGAGTCCCACTCGGGATGAGCAGTTCTTC

J: TRBJ1-5
V: TRBV11-2
size: -
D: -
CDR3: CASSPGLRDQPQHF
DNA: TGTGCCAGCAGCCCAGGGTTACGGGATCAGCCCCAGCATTTT

J: TRBJ2-2
V: TRBV9
size: -
D: TRBD2
CDR3: CASSVVSGTTGELFF
DNA: TGTGCCAGCAGCGTTGTTAGCGGGACCACCGGGGAGCTGTTTTTT

J: TRBJ1-5
V: TRBV28
size: -
D: -
CDR3: CASTSTLRQGNQPQHF
DNA: TGTGCCAGCACCTCTACCCTTAGACAGGGCAATCAGCCCCAGCATTTT

J: TRBJ1-1
V: TRBV28
size: -
D: -
CDR3: CASRLQAHGAFF
DNA: TGTGCCAGCAGACTACAGGCACACGGCGCTTTCTTT

J: TRBJ2-3
V: TRBV30
size: -
D: TRBD1
CDR3: CAWSPRGMGDTQYF
DNA: TGTGCCTGGAGCCCCAGGGGGATGGGGGATACGCAGTATTTT

J: TRBJ2-7
V: TRBV5-1
size: -
D: -
CDR3: CASSAGLSYEQYF
DNA: TGCGCCAGCAGCGCCGGACTATCCTACGAGCAGTACTTC

J: TRBJ2-7
V: TRBV18
size: -
D: TRBD2
CDR3: CASSLGLAGASYEQYF
DNA: TGTGCCAGCTCACTTGGACTAGCGGGAGCTTCTTACGAGCAGTACTTC

J: TRBJ2-1
V: TRBV21-1
size: -
D: -
CDR3: CASRDSHPNEQFF
DNA: TGTGCCAGCAGGGACAGCCATCCGAATGAGCAGTTCTTC

J: TRBJ2-3
V: TRBV28
size: few
D: TRBD2
CDR3: CASSQTLAGAWGKQYF
DNA: TGTGCCAGCAGCCAGACGTTAGCGGGGGCTTGGGGGAAGCAGTATTTT

J: TRBJ2-3
V: TRBV15
size: -
D: TRBD1
CDR3: CATSRRQGASTDTQYF
DNA: TGTGCCACCAGCAGACGCCAGGGGGCTAGCACAGATACGCAGTATTTT

J: TRBJ1-1
V: TRBV9
size: -
D: -
CDR3: CASSVDPVNTEAFF
DNA: TGTGCCAGCAGCGTAGATCCGGTGAACACTGAAGCTTTCTTT

J: TRBJ2-3
V: TRBV7-7
size: -
D: TRBD1
CDR3: CASSETGGGGDTQYF
DNA: TGTGCTAGCAGCGAGACAGGGGGCGGAGGAGATACGCAGTATTTT

J: TRBJ1-1
V: TRBV19
size: few
D: -
CDR3: CASNNRRYTEAFF
DNA: TGTGCCAGTAACAACAGACGGTACACTGAAGCTTTCTTT

J: TRBJ2-1
V: TRBV19
size: -
D: -
CDR3: CASSARDPYNEQFF
DNA: TGTGCCAGTAGTGCGCGGGACCCCTACAATGAGCAGTTCTTC

J: TRBJ2-7
V: TRBV28
size: -
D: -
CDR3: CASSRGIFSYEQYF
DNA: TGTGCCAGCAGTAGGGGGATCTTCTCCTACGAGCAGTACTTC

J: TRBJ1-1
V: TRBV6-5
size: -
D: TRBD1
CDR3: CASRVDRVGTEAFF
DNA: TGTGCCAGCAGGGTAGACAGGGTTGGGACTGAAGCTTTCTTT

J: TRBJ2-7
V: TRBV10-3
size: -
D: TRBD2
CDR3: CAISEAELAVWEQYF
DNA: TGTGCCATCAGTGAGGCCGAACTAGCGGTATGGGAGCAGTACTTC

J: TRBJ2-4
V: TRBV2
size: once
D: TRBD1
CDR3: CASRDREGAKNIQYF
DNA: TGTGCCAGCAGGGACAGGGAAGGAGCCAAAAACATTCAGTACTTC

J: TRBJ2-1
V: TRBV2
size: -
D: -
CDR3: CASSGRNEQFF
DNA: TGTGCCAGTAGTGGGAGAAATGAGCAGTTCTTC

J: TRBJ2-7
V: TRBV5-1
size: -
D: -
CDR3: CASSRGQPGYEQYF
DNA: TGCGCCAGCAGCCGCGGACAGCCAGGTTACGAGCAGTACTTC

J: TRBJ2-5
V: TRBV28
size: once
D: -
CDR3: CASSRRGPETQYF
DNA: TGTGCCAGCAGCCGCCGAGGTCCAGAGACCCAGTACTTC

J: TRBJ2-1
V: TRBV19
size: once
D: TRBD2
CDR3: CASSPGTSGNNEQFF
DNA: TGTGCCAGTAGCCCTGGGACTAGCGGGAACAATGAGCAGTTCTTC

J: TRBJ2-5
V: TRBV11-3
size: -
D: TRBD1
CDR3: CASSLGSGQGSQETQYF
DNA: TGTGCCAGCAGCTTAGGTAGCGGACAGGGGAGCCAAGAGACCCAGTACTTC

J: TRBJ1-3
V: TRBV6-1
size: -
D: TRBD1
CDR3: CASRPDRVWNTIYF
DNA: TGTGCCAGCAGGCCGGACAGGGTCTGGAACACCATATATTTT

J: TRBJ2-1
V: TRBV28
size: -
D: TRBD1
CDR3: CASRLDRGNEQFF
DNA: TGTGCCAGCAGACTAGACAGGGGTAATGAGCAGTTCTTC

J: TRBJ2-7
V: TRBV11-2
size: -
D: -
CDR3: CASSLGGGGDEQYF
DNA: TGTGCCAGCAGCTTAGGTGGAGGGGGCGACGAGCAGTACTTC

J: TRBJ2-1
V: TRBV7-2
size: -
D: -
CDR3: CASSLAGGEGVWDYNEQFF
DNA: TGTGCCAGCAGCTTAGCGGGCGGTGAGGGGGTCTGGGACTACAATGAGCAGTTCTTC

J: TRBJ1-1
V: TRBV19
size: -
D: -
CDR3: CASTRRSGNTEAFF
DNA: TGTGCCAGTACCAGAAGGTCGGGGAACACTGAAGCTTTCTTT

J: TRBJ1-1
V: TRBV4-2
size: -
D: -
CDR3: CASSQEEGSGTEAFF
DNA: TGTGCCAGCAGCCAGGAAGAGGGCTCCGGGACTGAAGCTTTCTTT

J: TRBJ1-1
V: TRBV7-2
size: -
D: TRBD1
CDR3: CASSSSRGDRNTEAFF
DNA: TGTGCCAGCAGCTCCTCACGAGGGGACAGGAACACTGAAGCTTTCTTT

J: TRBJ2-5
V: TRBV28
size: few
D: -
CDR3: CASSFGQGHVETQYF
DNA: TGTGCCAGCAGTTTTGGTCAGGGGCATGTGGAGACCCAGTACTTC

J: TRBJ2-5
V: TRBV6-5
size: -
D: TRBD2
CDR3: CASKRGLAEETQYF
DNA: TGTGCCAGCAAACGGGGACTAGCGGAAGAGACCCAGTACTTC

J: TRBJ2-5
V: TRBV10-1
size: -
D: TRBD1
CDR3: CASSESGTGGMETQYF
DNA: TGCGCCAGCAGTGAGTCGGGGACAGGGGGCATGGAGACCCAGTACTTC

J: TRBJ2-1
V: TRBV6-5
size: -
D: -
CDR3: CASRGTLQAYNEQFF
DNA: TGTGCCAGCAGAGGGACACTCCAAGCCTACAATGAGCAGTTCTTC

J: TRBJ1-2
V: TRBV9
size: -
D: -
CDR3: CASSVNYRVDSPYGYTF
DNA: TGTGCCAGCAGCGTTAATTACCGGGTGGACAGCCCCTATGGCTACACCTTC

J: TRBJ1-2
V: TRBV5-1
size: -
D: TRBD1
CDR3: CASSSTGGDYGYTF
DNA: TGCGCCAGCAGCTCGACAGGGGGGGACTATGGCTACACCTTC

J: TRBJ2-1
V: TRBV6-5
size: -
D: TRBD2
CDR3: CASSSGGGLSYNEQFF
DNA: TGTGCCAGCAGTTCGGGGGGGGGACTGTCCTACAATGAGCAGTTCTTC

J: TRBJ1-2
V: TRBV28
size: -
D: TRBD1
CDR3: CASSLNQGQGPLYGYTF
DNA: TGTGCCAGCAGTTTAAACCAAGGACAGGGGCCCTTATATGGCTACACCTTC

J: TRBJ2-1
V: TRBV18
size: -
D: TRBD2
CDR3: CASSPPGLAGGPSEQFF
DNA: TGTGCCAGCTCCCCACCGGGACTAGCGGGAGGCCCAAGTGAGCAGTTCTTC